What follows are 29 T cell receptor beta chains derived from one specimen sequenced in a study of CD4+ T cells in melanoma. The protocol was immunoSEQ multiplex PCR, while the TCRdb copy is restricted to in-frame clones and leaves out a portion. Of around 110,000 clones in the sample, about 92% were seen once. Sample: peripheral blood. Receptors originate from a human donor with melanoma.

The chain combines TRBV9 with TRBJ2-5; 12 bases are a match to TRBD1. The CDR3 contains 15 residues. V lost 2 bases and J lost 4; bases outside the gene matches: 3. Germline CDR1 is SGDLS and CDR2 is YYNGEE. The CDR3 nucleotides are TGTGCCAGCAGCGTGGGGACAGGGGGCGGAGAGACCCAGTACTTC. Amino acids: CASSVGTGGGETQYF.

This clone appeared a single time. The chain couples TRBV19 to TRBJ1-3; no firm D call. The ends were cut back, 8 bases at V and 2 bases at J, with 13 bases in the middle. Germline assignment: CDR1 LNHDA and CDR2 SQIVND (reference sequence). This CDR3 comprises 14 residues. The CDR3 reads CASGSSSAGNTIYF. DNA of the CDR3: TGTGCCAGTGGCTCCTCCTCGGCTGGAAACACCATATATTTT.

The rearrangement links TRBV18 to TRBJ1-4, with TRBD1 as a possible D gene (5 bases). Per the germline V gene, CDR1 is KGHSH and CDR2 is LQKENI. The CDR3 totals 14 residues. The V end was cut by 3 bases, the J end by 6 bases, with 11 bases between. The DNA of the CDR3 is TGTGCCAGCTCACCTTCGGGACGATATGAAAAACTGTTTTTT. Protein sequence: CASSPSGRYEKLFF.

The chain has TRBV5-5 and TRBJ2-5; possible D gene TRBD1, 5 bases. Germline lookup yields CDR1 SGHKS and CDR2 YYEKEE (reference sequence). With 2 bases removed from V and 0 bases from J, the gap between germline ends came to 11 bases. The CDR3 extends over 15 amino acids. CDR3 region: CASSLWRTNQETQYF. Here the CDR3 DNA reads TGTGCCAGCAGCTTATGGCGGACAAACCAAGAGACCCAGTACTTC.

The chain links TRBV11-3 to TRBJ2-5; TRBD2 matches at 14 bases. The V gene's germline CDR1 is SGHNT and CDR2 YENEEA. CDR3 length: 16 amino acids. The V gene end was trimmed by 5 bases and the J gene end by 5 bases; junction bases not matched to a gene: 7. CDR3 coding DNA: TGTGCCAGCAGCCCGGGGACTAGCGGGAGCGGCGAGACCCAGTACTTC. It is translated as CASSPGTSGSGETQYF.

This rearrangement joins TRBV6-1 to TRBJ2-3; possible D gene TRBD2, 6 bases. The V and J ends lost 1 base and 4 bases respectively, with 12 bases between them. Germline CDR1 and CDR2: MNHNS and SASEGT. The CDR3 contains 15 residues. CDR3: CASSEGWRGADTQYF. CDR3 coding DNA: TGTGCCAGCAGTGAAGGGTGGAGGGGCGCAGATACGCAGTATTTT.

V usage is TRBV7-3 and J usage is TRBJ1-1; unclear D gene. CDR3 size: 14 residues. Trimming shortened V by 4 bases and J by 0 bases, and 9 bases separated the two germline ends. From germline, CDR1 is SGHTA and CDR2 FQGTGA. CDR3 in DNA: TGTGCCAGCAGCTCGGGCGGAATGAACACTGAAGCTTTCTTT. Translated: CASSSGGMNTEAFF.

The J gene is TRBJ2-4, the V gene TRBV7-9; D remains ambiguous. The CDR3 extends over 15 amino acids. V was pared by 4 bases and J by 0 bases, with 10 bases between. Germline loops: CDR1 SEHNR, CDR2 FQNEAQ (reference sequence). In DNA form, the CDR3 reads TGTGCCAGCAGCTCGGGTAGGGTAGCCAAAAACATTCAGTACTTC. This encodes CASSSGRVAKNIQYF.

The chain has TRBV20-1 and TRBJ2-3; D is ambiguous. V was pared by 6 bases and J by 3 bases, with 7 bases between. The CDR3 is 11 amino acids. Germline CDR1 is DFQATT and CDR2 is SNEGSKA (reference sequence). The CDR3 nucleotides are TGCAGTGCCCATAGGACAGATACGCAGTATTTT. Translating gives CSAHRTDTQYF.

The CDR3 loop reads CAISESGRGGFQPQHF. The CDR3 coding sequence is TGTGCCATCAGTGAGTCCGGTCGAGGGGGCTTTCAGCCCCAGCATTTT. The chain couples TRBV10-3 to TRBJ1-5, with TRBD1 matching 7 bases. The CDR3 spans 16 residues. Germline CDR1 reads ENHRY; CDR2 reads SYGVKD. Germline trimming cut 0 bases from V and 6 bases from J; bases unmatched to any gene: 8.

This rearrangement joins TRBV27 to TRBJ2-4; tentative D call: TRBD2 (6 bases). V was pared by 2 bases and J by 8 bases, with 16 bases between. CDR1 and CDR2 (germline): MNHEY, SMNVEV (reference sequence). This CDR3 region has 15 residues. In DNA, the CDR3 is TGTGCCAGCAGTTTAAGCGAGCCGGGAGCCCACATTCAGTACTTC. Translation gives CASSLSEPGAHIQYF.

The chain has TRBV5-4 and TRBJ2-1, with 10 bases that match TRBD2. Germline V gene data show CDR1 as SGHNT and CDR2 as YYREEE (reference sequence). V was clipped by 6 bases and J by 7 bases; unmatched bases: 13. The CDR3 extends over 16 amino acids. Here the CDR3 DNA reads TGTGCCAGCACCCCCCGCAGCGGGAGGGCCATGAATGAGCAGTTCTTC. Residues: CASTPRSGRAMNEQFF.

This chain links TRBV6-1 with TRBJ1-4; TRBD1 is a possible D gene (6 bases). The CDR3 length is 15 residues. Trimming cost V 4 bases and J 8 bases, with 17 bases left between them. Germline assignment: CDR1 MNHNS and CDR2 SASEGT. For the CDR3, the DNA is TGTGCCAGCAGTGCCCGTCAGGGGTTCGACGAAAAACTGTTTTTT. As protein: CASSARQGFDEKLFF.

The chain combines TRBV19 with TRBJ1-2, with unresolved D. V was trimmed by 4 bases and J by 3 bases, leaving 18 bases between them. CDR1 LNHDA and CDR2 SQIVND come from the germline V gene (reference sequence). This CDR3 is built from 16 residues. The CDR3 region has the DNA TGTGCCAGTAGTACCCCGAATCTGAGAGGACACTATGGCTACACCTTC. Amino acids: CASSTPNLRGHYGYTF.

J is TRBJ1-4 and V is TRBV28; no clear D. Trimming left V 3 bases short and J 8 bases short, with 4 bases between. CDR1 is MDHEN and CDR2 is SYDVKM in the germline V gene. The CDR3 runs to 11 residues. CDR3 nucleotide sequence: TGTGCCAGCAGTTTTCAGGAAAAACTGTTTTTT. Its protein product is CASSFQEKLFF.

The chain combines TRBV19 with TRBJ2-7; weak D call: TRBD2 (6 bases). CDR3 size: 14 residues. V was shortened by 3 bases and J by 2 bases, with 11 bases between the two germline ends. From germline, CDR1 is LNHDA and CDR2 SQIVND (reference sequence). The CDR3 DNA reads TGTGCCAGTAGTATGTCTAGCGCTACCTACGAGCAGTACTTC. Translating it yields CASSMSSATYEQYF.

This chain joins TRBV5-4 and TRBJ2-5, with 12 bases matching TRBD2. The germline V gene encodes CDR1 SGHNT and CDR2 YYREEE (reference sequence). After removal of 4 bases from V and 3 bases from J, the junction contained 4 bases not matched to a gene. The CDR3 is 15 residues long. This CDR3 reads CASSRTSGEEETQYF. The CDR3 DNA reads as TGTGCCAGCAGCCGGACTAGCGGGGAGGAAGAGACCCAGTACTTC.

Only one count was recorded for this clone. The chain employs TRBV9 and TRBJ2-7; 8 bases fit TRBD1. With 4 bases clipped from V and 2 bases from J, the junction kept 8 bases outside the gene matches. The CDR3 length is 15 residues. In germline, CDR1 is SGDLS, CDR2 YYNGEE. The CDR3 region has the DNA TGTGCCAGCAGCCCCCGGACAGGGCAACCCTACGAGCAGTACTTC. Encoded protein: CASSPRTGQPYEQYF.

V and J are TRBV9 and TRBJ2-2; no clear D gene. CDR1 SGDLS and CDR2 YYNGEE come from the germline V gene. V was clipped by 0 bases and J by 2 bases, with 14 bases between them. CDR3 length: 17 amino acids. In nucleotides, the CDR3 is TGTGCCAGCAGCGTAGTGAATGGTGGGCTTAACACCGGGGAGCTGTTTTTT. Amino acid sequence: CASSVVNGGLNTGELFF.

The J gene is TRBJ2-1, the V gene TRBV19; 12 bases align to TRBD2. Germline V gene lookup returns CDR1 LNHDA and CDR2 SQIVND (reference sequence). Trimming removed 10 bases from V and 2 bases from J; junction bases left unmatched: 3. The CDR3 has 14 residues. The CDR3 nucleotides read TGTGCCACCCGGACTAGCGGGGCCTACAATGAGCAGTTCTTC. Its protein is CATRTSGAYNEQFF.

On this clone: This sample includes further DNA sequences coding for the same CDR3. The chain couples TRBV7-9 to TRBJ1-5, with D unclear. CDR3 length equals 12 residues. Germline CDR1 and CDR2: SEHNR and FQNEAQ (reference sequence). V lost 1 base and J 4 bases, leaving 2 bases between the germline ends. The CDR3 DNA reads TGTGCCAGCAGCTTAGATAATCAGCCCCAGCATTTT. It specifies CASSLDNQPQHF.

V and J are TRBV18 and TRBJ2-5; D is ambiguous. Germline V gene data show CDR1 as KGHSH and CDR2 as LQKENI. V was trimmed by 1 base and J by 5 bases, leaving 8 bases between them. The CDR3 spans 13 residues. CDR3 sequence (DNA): TGTGCCAGCTCACCACAGGGTGTGGAGACCCAGTACTTC. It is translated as CASSPQGVETQYF.

CDR3 amino acids: CASTPRSFGSSLSYEQYF. The CDR3 region has the DNA TGTGCCAGCACGCCCCGTTCTTTTGGAAGTTCTTTATCCTACGAGCAGTACTTC. V is TRBV28 and J is TRBJ2-7; no clear D gene. Trimming cost V 7 bases and J 1 base, with 26 bases left between them. The germline V gene encodes CDR1 MDHEN and CDR2 SYDVKM. This CDR3 has 18 amino acids.

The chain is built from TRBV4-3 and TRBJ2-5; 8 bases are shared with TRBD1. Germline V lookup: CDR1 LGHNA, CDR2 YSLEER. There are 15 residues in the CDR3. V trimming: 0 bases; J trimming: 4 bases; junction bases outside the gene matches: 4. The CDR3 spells CASSQDTGGGETQYF. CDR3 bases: TGCGCCAGCAGCCAAGACACAGGGGGAGGAGAGACCCAGTACTTC.

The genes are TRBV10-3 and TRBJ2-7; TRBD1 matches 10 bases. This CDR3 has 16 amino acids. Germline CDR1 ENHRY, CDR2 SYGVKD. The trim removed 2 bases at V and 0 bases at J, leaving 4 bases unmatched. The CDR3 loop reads CAISEAGTGASYEQYF. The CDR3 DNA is TGTGCCATCAGTGAGGCCGGGACAGGGGCCTCCTACGAGCAGTACTTC.

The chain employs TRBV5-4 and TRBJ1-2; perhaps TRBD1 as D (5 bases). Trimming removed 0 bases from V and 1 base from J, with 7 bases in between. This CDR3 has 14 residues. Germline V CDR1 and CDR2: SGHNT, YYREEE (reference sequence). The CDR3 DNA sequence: TGTGCCAGCAGCTTGGTGGGACTTAACTATGGCTACACCTTC. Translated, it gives CASSLVGLNYGYTF.

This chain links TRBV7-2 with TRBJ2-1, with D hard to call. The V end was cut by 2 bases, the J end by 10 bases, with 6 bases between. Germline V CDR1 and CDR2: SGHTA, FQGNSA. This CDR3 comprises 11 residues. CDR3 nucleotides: TGTGCCAGCAGCTTATGGTGGGAGCAGTTCTTC. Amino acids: CASSLWWEQFF.

Written as DNA, the CDR3 is TGTGCCATCAGTGATCAGGACAGGGGTTACGAGCAGTACTTC. Its protein is CAISDQDRGYEQYF. The chain has TRBV10-3 and TRBJ2-7, with 9 bases identical to TRBD1. V shed 3 bases and J 4 bases; nucleotides not matched to a gene: 4. Germline V gene lookup returns CDR1 ENHRY and CDR2 SYGVKD. This CDR3 contains 14 residues.

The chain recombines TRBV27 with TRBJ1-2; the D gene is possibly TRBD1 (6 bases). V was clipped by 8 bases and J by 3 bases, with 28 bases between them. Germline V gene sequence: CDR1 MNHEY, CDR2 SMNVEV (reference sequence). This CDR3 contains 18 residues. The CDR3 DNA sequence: TGTGCCAGCGCCGTTGGACAGCAACATTACAGTTCGTACTATGGCTACACCTTC. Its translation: CASAVGQQHYSSYYGYTF.